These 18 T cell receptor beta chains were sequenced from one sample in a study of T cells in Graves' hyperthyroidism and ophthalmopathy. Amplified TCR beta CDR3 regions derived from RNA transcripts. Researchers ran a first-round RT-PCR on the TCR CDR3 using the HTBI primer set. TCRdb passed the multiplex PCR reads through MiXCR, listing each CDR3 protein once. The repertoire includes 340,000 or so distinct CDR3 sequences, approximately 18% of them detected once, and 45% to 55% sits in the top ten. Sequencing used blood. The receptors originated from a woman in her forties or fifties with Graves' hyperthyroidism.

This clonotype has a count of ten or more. The CDR3 is CASSYSTDTQYF. The CDR3 nucleotides read TGCGCCAGCAGCTATAGCACAGATACGCAGTATTTT. The chain couples TRBV5-1 to TRBJ2-3; D call uncertain. The V gene's germline CDR1 is SGHRS and CDR2 YFSETQ. Deletions cut 3 bases from V and 0 bases from J, with 2 bases between. The CDR3 loop spans 12 amino acids. Looking up the rest from reference TRBV5-1 and TRBJ2-3 gives the full variable domain: KAGVTQTPRYLIKTRGQQVTLSCSPISGHRSVSWYQQTPGQGLQFLFEYFSETQRNKGNFPGRFSGRQFSNSRSEMNVSTLELGDSALYLCASSYSTDTQYFGPGTRLTVL.

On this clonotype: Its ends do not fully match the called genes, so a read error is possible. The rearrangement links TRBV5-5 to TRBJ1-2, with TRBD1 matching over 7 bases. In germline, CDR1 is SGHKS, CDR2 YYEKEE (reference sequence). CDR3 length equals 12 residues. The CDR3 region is CASRTDRDGYTF. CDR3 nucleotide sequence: TGCGCCAGCAGAACCGACAGGGATGGCTACACCTTC. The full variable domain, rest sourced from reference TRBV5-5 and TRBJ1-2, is DAGVTQSPTHLIKTRGQQVTLRCSPISGHKSVSWYQQVLGQGPQFIFQYYEKEERGRGNFPDRFSARQFPNYSSELNVNALLLGDSALYLCASRTDRDGYTFGSGTRLTVV.

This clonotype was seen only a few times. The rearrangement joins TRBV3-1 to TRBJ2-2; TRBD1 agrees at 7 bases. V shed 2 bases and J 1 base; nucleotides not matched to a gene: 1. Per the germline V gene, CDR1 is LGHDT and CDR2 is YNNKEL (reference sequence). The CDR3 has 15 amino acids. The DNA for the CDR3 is TGTGCCAGCAGCCAAAGGACAGGGAACACCGGGGAGCTGTTTTTT. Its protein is CASSQRTGNTGELFF.

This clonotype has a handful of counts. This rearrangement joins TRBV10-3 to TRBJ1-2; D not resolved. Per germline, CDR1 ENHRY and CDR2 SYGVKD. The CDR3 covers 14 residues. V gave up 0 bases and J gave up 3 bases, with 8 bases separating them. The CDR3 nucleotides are TGTGCCATCAGTGAGTCGACCGCTGACTATGGCTACACCTTC. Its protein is CAISESTADYGYTF.

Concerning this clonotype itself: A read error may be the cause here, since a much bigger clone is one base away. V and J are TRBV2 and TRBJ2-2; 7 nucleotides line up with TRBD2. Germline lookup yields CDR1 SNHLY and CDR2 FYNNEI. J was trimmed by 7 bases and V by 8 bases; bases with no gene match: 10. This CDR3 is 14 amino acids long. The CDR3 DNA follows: TGTGCCAGCGGGTTTGCGGGAGTAGGCGGGGAGCTGTTTTTT. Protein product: CASGFAGVGGELFF.

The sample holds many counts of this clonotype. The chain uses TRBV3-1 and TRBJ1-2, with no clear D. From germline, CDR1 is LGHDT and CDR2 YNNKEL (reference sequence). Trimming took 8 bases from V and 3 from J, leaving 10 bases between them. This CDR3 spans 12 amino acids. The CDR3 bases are TGTGCCAGCTCAACGCCTTACTATGGCTACACCTTC. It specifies CASSTPYYGYTF.

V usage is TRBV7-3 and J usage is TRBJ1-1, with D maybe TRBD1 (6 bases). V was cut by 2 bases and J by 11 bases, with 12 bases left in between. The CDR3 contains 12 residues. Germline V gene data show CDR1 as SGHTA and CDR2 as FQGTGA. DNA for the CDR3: TGTGCCAGCAGCTTATTAGGGGGTGATGCTTTCTTT. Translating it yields CASSLLGGDAFF. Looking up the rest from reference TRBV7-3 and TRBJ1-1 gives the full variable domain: GAGVSQTPSNKVTEKGKYVELRCDPISGHTALYWYRQSLGQGPEFLIYFQGTGAADDSGLPNDRFFAVRPEGSVSTLKIQRTERGDSAVYLCASSLLGGDAFFGQGTRLTVV.

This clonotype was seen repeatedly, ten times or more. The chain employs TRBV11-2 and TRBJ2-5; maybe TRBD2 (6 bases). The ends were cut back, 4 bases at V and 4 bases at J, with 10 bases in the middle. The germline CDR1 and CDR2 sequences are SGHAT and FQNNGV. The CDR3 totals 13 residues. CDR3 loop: CASSSPTRETQYF. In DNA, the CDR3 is TGTGCCAGCAGCTCACCGACTAGAGAGACCCAGTACTTC. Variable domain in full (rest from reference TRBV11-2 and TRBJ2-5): EAGVAQSPRYKIIEKRQSVAFWCNPISGHATLYWYQQILGQGPKLLIQFQNNGVVDDSQLPKDRFSAERLKGVDSTLKIQPAKLEDSAVYLCASSSPTRETQYFGPGTRLLVL.

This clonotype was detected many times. For the CDR3, the DNA is TGTGCCATCAGTGACGCGGCGAATGAGCAGTTCTTC. Protein sequence: CAISDAANEQFF. The gene calls are TRBV10-3 and TRBJ2-1; D unresolved. V lost 3 bases to trimming and J lost 7 bases, with 7 bases between them. Germline V CDR1 and CDR2: ENHRY, SYGVKD. The CDR3 runs 12 residues.

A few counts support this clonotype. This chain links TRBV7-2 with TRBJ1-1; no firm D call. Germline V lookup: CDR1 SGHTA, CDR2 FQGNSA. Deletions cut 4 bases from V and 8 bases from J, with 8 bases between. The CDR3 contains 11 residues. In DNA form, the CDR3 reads TGTGCCAGCAGCTCGGAAGGGGAAGCTTTCTTT. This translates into CASSSEGEAFF.

CDR3 region: CAISAGNNQPQHF. The CDR3 DNA reads as TGTGCCATCAGTGCCGGGAACAATCAGCCCCAGCATTTT. The chain employs TRBV10-3 and TRBJ1-5; D gene unclear. The germline gives CDR1 ENHRY, CDR2 SYGVKD. The CDR3 extends over 13 amino acids. The V end lost 4 bases, the J end lost 3 bases, and 7 bases lay between the germline ends.

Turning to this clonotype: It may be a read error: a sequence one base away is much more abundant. The CDR3 here is CASSKDRGGAFF. CDR3 nucleotide sequence: TGTGCCAGCAGTAAGGACAGGGGTGGTGCTTTCTTT. The chain combines TRBV6-2 or TRBV6-3 with TRBJ1-1, with TRBD1 identical over 9 bases. Germline trimming cut 5 bases from V and 11 bases from J; bases unmatched to any gene: 6. The V gene's germline CDR1 is MNHEY and CDR2 SVGEGT. CDR3 length equals 12 residues.

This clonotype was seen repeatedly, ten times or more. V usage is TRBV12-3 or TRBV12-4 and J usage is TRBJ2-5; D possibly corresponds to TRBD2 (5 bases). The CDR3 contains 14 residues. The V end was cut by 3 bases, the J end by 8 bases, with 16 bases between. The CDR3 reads CASSLREWEKTQYF. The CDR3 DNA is TGTGCCAGCAGTTTGAGGGAGTGGGAGAAAACCCAGTACTTC.

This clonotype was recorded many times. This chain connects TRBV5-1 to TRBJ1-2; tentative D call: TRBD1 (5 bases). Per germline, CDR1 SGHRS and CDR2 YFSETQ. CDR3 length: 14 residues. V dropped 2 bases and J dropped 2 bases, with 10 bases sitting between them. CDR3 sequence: CASSFLQGNYGYTF. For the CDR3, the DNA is TGCGCCAGCAGCTTTCTCCAGGGCAACTATGGCTACACCTTC.

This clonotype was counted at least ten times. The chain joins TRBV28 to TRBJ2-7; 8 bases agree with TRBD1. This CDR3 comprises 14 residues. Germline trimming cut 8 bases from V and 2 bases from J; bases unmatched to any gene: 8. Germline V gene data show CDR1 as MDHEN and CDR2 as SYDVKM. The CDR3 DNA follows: TGTGCCAGCCGAGGACAGGGTCTAACCTACGAGCAGTACTTC. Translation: CASRGQGLTYEQYF.

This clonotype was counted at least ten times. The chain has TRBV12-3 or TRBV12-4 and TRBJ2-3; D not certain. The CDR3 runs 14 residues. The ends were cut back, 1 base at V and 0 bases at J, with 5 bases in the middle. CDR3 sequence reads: CASSLGYSTDTQYF. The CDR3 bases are TGTGCCAGCAGTTTAGGATACAGCACAGATACGCAGTATTTT.

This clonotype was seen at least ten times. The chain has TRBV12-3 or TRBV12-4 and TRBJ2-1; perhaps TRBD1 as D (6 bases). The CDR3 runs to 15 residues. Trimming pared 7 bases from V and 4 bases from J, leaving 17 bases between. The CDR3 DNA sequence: TGTGCCAGCAATCCTGGCTCGGGACATTACAATGAGCAGTTCTTC. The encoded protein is CASNPGSGHYNEQFF.

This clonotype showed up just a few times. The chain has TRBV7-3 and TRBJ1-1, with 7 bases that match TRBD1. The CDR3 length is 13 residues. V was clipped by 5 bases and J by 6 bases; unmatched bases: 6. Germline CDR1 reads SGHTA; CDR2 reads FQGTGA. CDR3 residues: CASSSYGTAEAFF. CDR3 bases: TGTGCCAGCAGCAGTTACGGGACAGCTGAAGCTTTCTTT.